This TCR beta chain derives from a study of molecular identifiers for immune sequencing clone quantification. One entry per CDR3 protein, called by TCRdb with MiXCR from the PCR reads. In the table there are around 480,000 distinct CDR3 sequences, about 25% of which are singletons. CDR1 is DFQATT and CDR2 is SNEGSKA in the germline V gene (reference sequence). This CDR3 comprises 16 residues. V shed 5 bases and J 4 bases; nucleotides not matched to a gene: 15. The sample comprised naive CD8+ T cells from blood, with Jurkat cell RNA spiked in. Subset described: FACS-sorted CD8+CD4-CCR7+CD45RA+ naive T cells. This clonotype originated in a human donor in good health. Some libraries in this study had Jurkat cell RNA spiked in. The chain employs TRBV20-1 and TRBJ2-7; 9 nucleotides agree with TRBD1. The DNA of the CDR3 is TGCAGTGCTCAACCGGGACAGGGCTTTATTCGGTACGAGCAGTACTTC. This translates into CSAQPGQGFIRYEQYF.